This TCR beta chain was found in a study of molecular identifiers for immune sequencing clone quantification. TCRdb redid the calling of the PCR reads with MiXCR, one entry per CDR3 protein. The table includes a few hundred thousand distinct CDR3 sequences, 24% detected once. This CDR3 has 13 residues. V lost 7 bases and J 4 bases, leaving 16 bases between the germline ends. The germline V gene encodes CDR1 SQVTM and CDR2 ANQGSEA. The table lists this clonotype with many counts. The V gene is TRBV29-1, the J gene TRBJ1-1; D may be TRBD1 (5 bases). The sequence derives from a human donor in good health. Some libraries in this study had Jurkat cell RNA spiked in. The sample taken for sequencing was naive CD8+ T cells from blood, with Jurkat cell RNA spiked in. Subset indicated: FACS-sorted CD8+CD4-CCR7+CD45RA+ naive T cells. This CDR3 reads CSGGGGRSTEAFF. CDR3 nucleotides: TGCAGCGGTGGGGGTGGGAGGAGCACTGAAGCTTTCTTT.